Shown below are 18 T cell receptor beta chains from a single sample sequenced in a study of cytomegalovirus exposure and HLA in healthy donors. Libraries were prepared by immunoSEQ multiplex PCR; TCRdb keeps only in-frame clonotypes and omits some of them. The sample includes roughly 60,000 clones, about 91% of them seen just once. Sequenced sample: PBMCs. These receptors were obtained from a woman aged 18-29 years in good health and CMV-seronegative.

The chain links TRBV27 to TRBJ2-6, with D unresolved. V lost 5 bases and J 0 bases, leaving 8 bases between the germline ends. The CDR3 extends over 15 amino acids. CDR1 is MNHEY, CDR2 SMNVEV, per germline (reference sequence). Here the CDR3 DNA reads TGTGCCAGCAGTGCCTACCTCTCTGGGGCCAACGTCCTGACTTTC. Amino acid sequence: CASSAYLSGANVLTF.

The genes are TRBV15 and TRBJ1-5; 8 nucleotides align to TRBD1. CDR1 is LNHNV and CDR2 is YYDKDF in the germline V gene (reference sequence). The CDR3 is 15 amino acids. V was clipped by 0 bases and J by 6 bases; unmatched bases: 4. The CDR3 is CATSREQGGRQPQHF. Written as DNA, the CDR3 is TGTGCCACCAGCAGAGAACAGGGGGGGCGTCAGCCCCAGCATTTT.

Remarks on this clone: At one of its ends the junction is not consistent with the germline gene, which may arise from a read error. The V gene is TRBV7-7, the J gene TRBJ1-1, with D possibly TRBD1 on 5 matching bases. This CDR3 is built from 13 residues. In germline, CDR1 is SSHAT, CDR2 FNYEAQ (reference sequence). Written as DNA, the CDR3 is TGTGCTAGCAGCTTAGACAGGAACACTGAAGCTTTCTTT. This gives the protein CASSLDRNTEAFF. Complete variable domain (other parts from reference TRBV7-7 and TRBJ1-1): GAGVSQSPRYKVTKRGQDVTLRCDPISSHATLYWYQQALGQGPEFLTYFNYEAQPDKSGLPSDRFSAERPEGSISTLTIQRTEQRDSAMYRCASSLDRNTEAFFGQGTRLTVV.

The chain uses TRBV29-1 and TRBJ2-3; 14 nucleotides agree with TRBD2. The germline gives CDR1 SQVTM, CDR2 ANQGSEA. Unmatched junction bases numbered 6, after V lost 6 bases and J lost 4 bases. The length of the CDR3 is 15 residues. CDR3 DNA: TGCAGCGTGCGGGGACTAGCGGGAGAAGCAGATACGCAGTATTTT. The encoded protein is CSVRGLAGEADTQYF.

The chain recombines TRBV5-4 with TRBJ1-2; D is uncertain. V lost 3 bases, J lost 4 bases, and 13 bases lay in between. The length of the CDR3 is 14 residues. The germline V gene encodes CDR1 SGHNT and CDR2 YYREEE (reference sequence). CDR3 loop: CASSSVSLGYGYTF. CDR3 DNA sequence: TGTGCCAGCAGCTCGGTATCTCTAGGCTATGGCTACACCTTC.

A single count supports this clone. The chain uses TRBV6-6 and TRBJ2-1, with TRBD1 matching 8 bases. This CDR3 is built from 15 residues. Germline CDR1 and CDR2: MNHNY and SVGAGI (reference sequence). J gave up 2 bases and V 5 bases, and 5 bases lay outside the gene matches. For the CDR3, the DNA is TGTGCCAGCAGTCTCGACAGGGGACCCTACAATGAGCAGTTCTTC. This codes for CASSLDRGPYNEQFF.

This clone appeared a single time. The chain combines TRBV6-5 with TRBJ1-1; D is possibly TRBD1 (6 bases). The V gene lost 0 bases and the J gene lost 7 bases, with 12 bases spanning the gap. The CDR3 sequence is 14 residues long. Looked up from germline, CDR1 is MNHEY and CDR2 is SVGAGI. CDR3 sequence reads: CASSYSETGVEAFF. In nucleotides, the CDR3 is TGTGCCAGCAGTTACTCGGAGACAGGAGTTGAAGCTTTCTTT.

The chain links TRBV2 to TRBJ2-2, with no clear D. The germline V and J ends were trimmed by 8 bases and 3 bases, with 10 bases remaining between them. The CDR3 covers 13 residues. Germline assignment: CDR1 SNHLY and CDR2 FYNNEI. The CDR3 DNA reads as TGTGCCAGCGGAGAGACCGACACCGGGGAGCTGTTTTTT. Translated, it gives CASGETDTGELFF.

Written as DNA, the CDR3 is TGTGCCAGCAGCCAACTCAAGGCGGTGGACACCGGGGAGCTGTTTTTT. Encoded protein: CASSQLKAVDTGELFF. This chain connects TRBV4-2 to TRBJ2-2; D is unclear. There are 16 residues in the CDR3. Germline V gives CDR1 LGHNA, CDR2 YNFKEQ. V gave up 2 bases and J gave up 3 bases, with 13 bases separating them.

The gene calls are TRBV6-6 and TRBJ1-1; TRBD1 agrees at 7 bases. This CDR3 region has 14 residues. The J segment lost 0 bases and the V segment lost 6 bases, leaving 4 bases of the junction unmatched. Germline V gene sequence: CDR1 MNHNY, CDR2 SVGAGI (reference sequence). The CDR3: CASSPGQLNTEAFF. The CDR3 DNA follows: TGTGCCAGCAGCCCGGGACAGCTGAACACTGAAGCTTTCTTT.

This chain joins TRBV6-6 and TRBJ1-6; 8 nucleotides line up with TRBD1. Germline V gene data show CDR1 as MNHNY and CDR2 as SVGAGI (reference sequence). The V and J ends lost 7 bases and 6 bases, in that order; junction bases with no gene match: 5. The CDR3 has 14 residues. CDR3 sequence (DNA): TGTGCCAGCAAACAGGGGGTCGGTAATTCACCCCTCCACTTT. Protein: CASKQGVGNSPLHF.

The rearrangement uses TRBV18 and TRBJ2-5; 8 nucleotides line up with TRBD2. V lost 1 base, J lost 3 bases, and 1 base stayed unmatched. The CDR3 is 14 amino acids. Germline V CDR1 and CDR2: KGHSH, LQKENI. The CDR3 coding sequence is TGTGCCAGCTCACCACGGCGGGGGGAAGAGACCCAGTACTTC. Protein product: CASSPRRGEETQYF.

For this clone: It may be a read error: a sequence one base away is much more abundant. The chain employs TRBV14 and TRBJ2-6; D remains unclear. This CDR3 contains 16 residues. Germline loops: CDR1 SGHDN, CDR2 FVKESK. Trimming cost V 0 bases and J 1 base, with 7 bases left between them. The CDR3 reads CASSQDPGSGANVLTF. The CDR3 DNA sequence: TGTGCCAGCAGCCAAGATCCGGGTTCTGGGGCCAACGTCCTGACTTTC. The whole variable domain, filled in from reference TRBV14 and TRBJ2-6, reads EAGVTQFPSHSVIEKGQTVTLRCDPISGHDNLYWYRRVMGKEIKFLLHFVKESKQDESGMPNNRFLAERTGGTYSTLKVQPAELEDSGVYFCASSQDPGSGANVLTFGAGSRLTVL.

The rearrangement links TRBV5-4 to TRBJ1-1, with TRBD1 matching over 7 bases. The CDR3 contains 12 residues. V lost 0 bases and J lost 11; bases outside the gene matches: 4. The V gene's germline CDR1 is SGHNT and CDR2 YYREEE (reference sequence). This CDR3 reads CASSLETGRAFF. The CDR3, as DNA: TGTGCCAGCAGCTTGGAGACAGGGCGGGCTTTCTTT.

The chain links TRBV29-1 to TRBJ2-3; no firm D call. V was clipped by 5 bases and J by 4 bases, with 13 bases between them. CDR3 length equals 13 residues. Germline lookup yields CDR1 SQVTM and CDR2 ANQGSEA. CDR3 nucleotide sequence: TGCAGCGTTCTTAGGCTCGGAGCAGATACGCAGTATTTT. It specifies CSVLRLGADTQYF.

The rearrangement links TRBV7-2 to TRBJ1-6; D gene ambiguous. V lost 5 bases to trimming and J lost 0 bases, with 5 bases between them. Per the germline V gene, CDR1 is SGHTA and CDR2 is FQGNSA. The CDR3 has 14 residues. CDR3: CASSRSSYNSPLHF. The CDR3 DNA follows: TGTGCCAGCAGCCGGTCCTCCTATAATTCACCCCTCCACTTT.

This chain connects TRBV2 to TRBJ2-7; D gene uncertain. V lost 7 bases and J 0 bases, leaving 13 bases between the germline ends. Per the germline V gene, CDR1 is SNHLY and CDR2 is FYNNEI. This CDR3 is built from 14 residues. The CDR3 bases are TGTGCCAGCAACGGCGAGACTTACTCCTACGAGCAGTACTTC. Translation gives CASNGETYSYEQYF.

CDR3 bases: TGCGCCAGCAGTGAGGTGGACGGGGCAGATACGCAGTATTTT. Its translation: CASSEVDGADTQYF. V usage is TRBV10-1 and J usage is TRBJ2-3; D possibly corresponds to TRBD2 (5 bases). V was shortened by 2 bases and J by 4 bases, with 10 bases between the two germline ends. Per germline, CDR1 WNHNN and CDR2 SYGVQD (reference sequence). The CDR3 has 14 residues.